These 21 T cell receptor beta chains originate from one sample sequenced in a study of blood T cell repertoires in COVID-19. Generated by immunoSEQ multiplex PCR, the TCRdb table keeps only in-frame clones and is missing some. There are fewer than 100,000 clones in the sample; roughly 88% occur only once, and approximately 20% lies in the top ten. Sequencing was performed on peripheral blood. These receptors originate from a woman aged 45-65 years with acute or convalescent COVID-19.

The chain carries TRBV7-3 and TRBJ2-3; no reliable D call. CDR3 size: 13 residues. V was clipped by 2 bases and J by 6 bases, with 9 bases between them. Germline lookup yields CDR1 SGHTA and CDR2 FQGTGA. The CDR3 loop is CASSLEYSDTQYF. CDR3 DNA sequence: TGTGCCAGCAGCTTAGAGTATTCGGATACGCAGTATTTT.

V usage is TRBV12-3 or TRBV12-4 and J usage is TRBJ2-1, with D possibly TRBD2 on 7 matching bases. This CDR3 has 13 amino acids. The V end was cut by 4 bases, the J end by 10 bases, with 14 bases between. The chain's CDR3 is CASSYRGGGEQFF. The CDR3 DNA reads as TGTGCCAGCAGTTATCGGGGAGGGGGGGAGCAGTTCTTC.

The rearrangement joins TRBV2 to TRBJ1-1; TRBD1 matches 9 bases. Germline CDR1 reads SNHLY; CDR2 reads FYNNEI. V was pared by 3 bases and J by 7 bases, with 24 bases of the junction left unmatched. This CDR3 comprises 20 residues. Written as DNA, the CDR3 is TGTGCCAGCAGTGAGTGGAACGGACAGGGGAGATCCACACAACACAGTGAAGCTTTCTTT. Translation: CASSEWNGQGRSTQHSEAFF.

This clone was counted a few times. The CDR3 DNA reads TGTGCCAGCAGTTTATATGGCTCCGGCTACACCTTC. Protein sequence: CASSLYGSGYTF. This chain uses TRBV28 with TRBJ1-2; no reliable D call. V was shortened by 1 base and J by 8 bases, with 8 bases between the two germline ends. Germline values: CDR1 MDHEN, CDR2 SYDVKM. CDR3 length: 12 residues.

V and J are TRBV18 and TRBJ2-7; possible D gene TRBD1, 6 bases. Germline loops: CDR1 KGHSH, CDR2 LQKENI. V was pared by 3 bases and J by 1 base, with 13 bases between. The CDR3 runs to 15 residues. The CDR3 is CASSPLAQGSYEQYF. CDR3 nucleotides: TGTGCCAGCTCACCGCTGGCTCAGGGGTCCTACGAGCAGTACTTC.

With regard to this clone: An end of the junction does not agree with germline; a read error may underlie this. The chain joins TRBV2 to TRBJ1-2, with D possibly TRBD1 on 6 matching bases. The CDR3 totals 12 residues. Germline assignment: CDR1 SNHLY and CDR2 FYNNEI. The CDR3 spells CASGEQGYDYTF. CDR3 coding DNA: TGTGCCAGCGGTGAACAGGGCTACGACTACACCTTC.

This rearrangement joins TRBV29-1 to TRBJ2-7, with unresolved D. Germline values: CDR1 SQVTM, CDR2 ANQGSEA. The CDR3 runs 13 residues. V lost 6 bases and J 6 bases, leaving 18 bases between the germline ends. The CDR3 DNA is TGCAGCGTCCAACCCCGGCAGGATGGCGAGCAGTACTTC. This encodes CSVQPRQDGEQYF.

The chain uses TRBV7-3 and TRBJ2-1; possible D gene TRBD2, 6 bases. The CDR3 is 13 amino acids. The germline V gene has CDR1 SGHTA and CDR2 FQGTGA. CDR3 residues: CVFGSGGNNEQFF. The DNA for the CDR3 is TGTGTTTTCGGTTCTGGCGGGAACAATGAGCAGTTCTTC.

CDR3 nucleotides: TGCGCCAGCAGCCGACAGCCGGGGGGACCCGTCGAGGGGGCCCAGTACTTC. It specifies CASSRQPGGPVEGAQYF. The gene calls are TRBV5-1 and TRBJ2-5; D may be TRBD2 (7 bases). This CDR3 is 17 amino acids long. Trimming took off 4 bases at V and 9 bases at J, with 28 bases between the two ends. Germline-derived CDR1 and CDR2 are SGHRS and YFSETQ.

DNA of the CDR3: TGTGCCAGCAGCTTAGGGCCGGGATACAATGAGCAGTTCTTC. It is translated as CASSLGPGYNEQFF. The V and J genes are TRBV11-3 and TRBJ2-1, with D perhaps matching TRBD2 (5 bases). Trimming left V 1 base short and J 4 bases short, with 8 bases between. The germline gives CDR1 SGHNT, CDR2 YENEEA. CDR3 size: 14 residues.

The rearrangement links TRBV28 to TRBJ1-1, with D tentatively TRBD1 (5 bases). The CDR3 has 14 residues. Germline CDR1 MDHEN, CDR2 SYDVKM. V lost 2 bases to trimming and J lost 0 bases, with 7 bases between them. The CDR3 here is CASSLPGMNTEAFF. The DNA of the CDR3 is TGTGCCAGCAGTTTACCAGGGATGAACACTGAAGCTTTCTTT.

About this clone itself: This same CDR3 is encoded by further DNA sequences in the sample. V and J are TRBV19 and TRBJ1-5; D gene unclear. The CDR3 extends over 16 amino acids. V shed 4 bases and J shed 3 bases, with 16 bases lying between them. Per the germline V gene, CDR1 is LNHDA and CDR2 is SQIVND (reference sequence). CDR3 nucleotide sequence: TGTGCCAGTAGTAATCCCAAAAACAGAAACAATCAGCCCCAGCATTTT. It translates to CASSNPKNRNNQPQHF.

The chain uses TRBV19 and TRBJ1-6; D might be TRBD1 (5 bases). This CDR3 contains 16 residues. The germline V gene has CDR1 LNHDA and CDR2 SQIVND (reference sequence). V was shortened by 7 bases and J by 5 bases, with 18 bases between the two germline ends. The CDR3 sequence: CASTPWGSRNNSPLHF. The CDR3 DNA is TGTGCCAGTACCCCCTGGGGCAGTCGTAATAATTCACCCCTCCACTTT.

This sequence joins TRBV12-3 or TRBV12-4 and TRBJ2-1; possibly TRBD2 for D (6 bases). The V end was cut by 5 bases, the J end by 3 bases, with 8 bases between. This CDR3 has 13 amino acids. CDR3 in amino acids: CASSRGNYNEQFF. DNA of the CDR3: TGTGCCAGCAGTCGGGGGAACTACAATGAGCAGTTCTTC.

In DNA, the CDR3 is TGTGCCAGCAGCCACGGGGGACTAGGCGGGGGTGAGCAGTTCTTC. Its translation: CASSHGGLGGGEQFF. J is TRBJ2-1 and V is TRBV6-2 or TRBV6-3; 8 bases are a match to TRBD2. Germline CDR1 and CDR2: MNHEY and SVGEGT. The CDR3 has 15 residues. V lost 6 bases, J lost 9 bases, and 13 bases stayed unmatched.

This chain connects TRBV14 to TRBJ2-7; TRBD2 matches at 13 bases. The J segment lost 5 bases and the V segment lost 6 bases, leaving 4 bases of the junction unmatched. Germline-derived CDR1 and CDR2 are SGHDN and FVKESK. The CDR3 sequence is 14 residues long. CDR3 residues: CASRPGTSGNEQYF. CDR3 nucleotide sequence: TGTGCCAGCAGGCCCGGGACTAGCGGGAACGAGCAGTACTTC.

The chain links TRBV19 to TRBJ2-3; 9 bases are shared with TRBD2. The CDR3 contains 13 residues. Trimming took 11 bases from V and 0 from J; bases not matched to a gene: 3. Germline V lookup: CDR1 LNHDA, CDR2 SQIVND (reference sequence). The CDR3 coding sequence is TGTGCCGGGGGGACTAGCAGCACAGATACGCAGTATTTT. Its protein is CAGGTSSTDTQYF.

This chain joins TRBV5-4 and TRBJ2-1, with 8 bases lining up with TRBD2. Germline trimming cut 2 bases from V and 12 bases from J; bases unmatched to any gene: 7. CDR3 size: 13 residues. Germline lookup yields CDR1 SGHNT and CDR2 YYREEE (reference sequence). CDR3 loop: CASSFPSGFMQFF. The CDR3 nucleotides read TGTGCCAGCAGCTTCCCTAGCGGGTTTATGCAGTTCTTC.

The chain joins TRBV15 to TRBJ2-1, with D possibly matching TRBD2 (5 bases). Trimming removed 0 bases at V and 5 bases at J, with 14 bases between. CDR1 and CDR2 (germline): LNHNV, YYDKDF (reference sequence). The CDR3 totals 16 residues. The DNA for the CDR3 is TGTGCCACCAGCAGAGATCTTAGGACTGGAGACAATGAGCAGTTCTTC. This sequence encodes CATSRDLRTGDNEQFF.

This chain links TRBV28 with TRBJ1-6; D remains ambiguous. This CDR3 is built from 14 residues. Germline CDR1 is MDHEN and CDR2 is SYDVKM. V lost 7 bases and J 11 bases, leaving 18 bases between the germline ends. The CDR3 protein is CASKGGVRAPPLHF. CDR3 bases: TGTGCCAGCAAGGGAGGCGTGAGGGCGCCACCCCTCCACTTT.

The chain links TRBV6-5 to TRBJ1-5, with 7 bases aligning to TRBD1. This CDR3 is built from 14 residues. J gave up 7 bases and V 8 bases, and 11 bases lay outside the gene matches. Germline CDR1 MNHEY, CDR2 SVGAGI. In DNA, the CDR3 is TGTGCCAGCTCTCTACAGGGGATGGGGCAGCCCCAGCATTTT. This sequence encodes CASSLQGMGQPQHF.